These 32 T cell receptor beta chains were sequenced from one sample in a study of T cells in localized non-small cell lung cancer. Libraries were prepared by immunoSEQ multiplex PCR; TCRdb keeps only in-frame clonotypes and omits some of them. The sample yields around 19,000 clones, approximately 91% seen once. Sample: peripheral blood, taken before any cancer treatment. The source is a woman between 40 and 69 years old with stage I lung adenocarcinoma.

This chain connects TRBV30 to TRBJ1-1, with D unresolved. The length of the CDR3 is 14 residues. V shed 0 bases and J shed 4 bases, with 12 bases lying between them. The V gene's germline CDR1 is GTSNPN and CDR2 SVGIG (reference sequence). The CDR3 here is CAWSVPAEGTEAFF. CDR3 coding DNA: TGTGCCTGGAGTGTGCCCGCCGAGGGCACTGAAGCTTTCTTT.

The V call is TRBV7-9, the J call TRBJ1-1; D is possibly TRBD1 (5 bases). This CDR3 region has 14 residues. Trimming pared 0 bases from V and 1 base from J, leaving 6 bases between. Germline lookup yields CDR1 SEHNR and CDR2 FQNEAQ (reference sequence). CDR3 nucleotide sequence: TGTGCCAGCAGCTTAGCCGACAGGAACACTGAAGCTTTCTTT. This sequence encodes CASSLADRNTEAFF.

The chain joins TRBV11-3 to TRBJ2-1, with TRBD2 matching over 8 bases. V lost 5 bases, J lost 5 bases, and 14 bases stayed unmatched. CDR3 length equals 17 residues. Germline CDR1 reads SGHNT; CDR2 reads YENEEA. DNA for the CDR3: TGTGCCAGCAGCCCCGGGGGCGGGGGGCTTTTGGACAATGAGCAGTTCTTC. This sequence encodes CASSPGGGGLLDNEQFF.

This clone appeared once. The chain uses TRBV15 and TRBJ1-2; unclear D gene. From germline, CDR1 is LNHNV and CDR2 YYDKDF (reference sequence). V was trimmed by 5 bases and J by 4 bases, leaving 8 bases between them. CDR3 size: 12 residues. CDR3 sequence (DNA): TGTGCCACCAGCCGCGAGGTCTATGGCTACACCTTC. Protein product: CATSREVYGYTF.

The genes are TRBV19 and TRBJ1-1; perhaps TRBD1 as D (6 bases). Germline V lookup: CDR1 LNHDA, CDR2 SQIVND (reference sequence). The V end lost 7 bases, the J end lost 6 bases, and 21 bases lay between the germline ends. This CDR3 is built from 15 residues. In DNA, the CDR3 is TGTGCCAGTATGGCGACAGGCGCCGGTTTAGCTGAAGCTTTCTTT. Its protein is CASMATGAGLAEAFF.

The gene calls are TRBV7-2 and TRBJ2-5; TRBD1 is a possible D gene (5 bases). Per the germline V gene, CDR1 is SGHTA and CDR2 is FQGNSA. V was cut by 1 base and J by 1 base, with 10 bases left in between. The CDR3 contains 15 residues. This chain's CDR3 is CASSLGSQAQETQYF. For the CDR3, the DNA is TGTGCCAGCAGCTTAGGTTCACAGGCCCAAGAGACCCAGTACTTC.

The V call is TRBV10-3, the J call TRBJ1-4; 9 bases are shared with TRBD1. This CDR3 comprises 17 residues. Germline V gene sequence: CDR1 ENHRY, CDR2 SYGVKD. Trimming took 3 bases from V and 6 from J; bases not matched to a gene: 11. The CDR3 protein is CAISDQGTGTGYEKLFF. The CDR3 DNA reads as TGTGCCATCAGTGATCAAGGTACCGGGACAGGGTATGAAAAACTGTTTTTT.

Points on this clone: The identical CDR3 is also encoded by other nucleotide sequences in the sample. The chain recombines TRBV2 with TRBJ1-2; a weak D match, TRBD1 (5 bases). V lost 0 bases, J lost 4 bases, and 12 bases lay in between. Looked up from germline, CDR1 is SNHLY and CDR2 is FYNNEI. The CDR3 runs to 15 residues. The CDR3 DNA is TGTGCCAGCAGTGAAGCGGCGTCGGGGGTCTATGGCTACACCTTC. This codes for CASSEAASGVYGYTF.

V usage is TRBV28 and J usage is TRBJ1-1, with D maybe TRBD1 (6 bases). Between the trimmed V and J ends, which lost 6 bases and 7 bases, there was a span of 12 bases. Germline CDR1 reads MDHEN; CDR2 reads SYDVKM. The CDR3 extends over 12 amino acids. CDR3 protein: CASRTGHREAFF. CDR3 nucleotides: TGTGCCAGCAGGACGGGACACCGTGAAGCTTTCTTT.

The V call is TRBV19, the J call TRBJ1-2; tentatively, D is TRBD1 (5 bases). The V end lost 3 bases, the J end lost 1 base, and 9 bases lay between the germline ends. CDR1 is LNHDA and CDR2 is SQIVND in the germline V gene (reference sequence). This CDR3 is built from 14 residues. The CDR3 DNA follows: TGTGCCAGTAGTATCGGGACGGATAACTATGGCTACACCTTC. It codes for CASSIGTDNYGYTF.

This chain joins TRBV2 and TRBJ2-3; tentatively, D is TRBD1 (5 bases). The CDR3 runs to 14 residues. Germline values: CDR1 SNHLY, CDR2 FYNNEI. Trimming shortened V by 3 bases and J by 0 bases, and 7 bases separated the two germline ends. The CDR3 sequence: CASSDQGSTDTQYF. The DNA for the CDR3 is TGTGCCAGCAGTGACCAGGGAAGCACAGATACGCAGTATTTT.

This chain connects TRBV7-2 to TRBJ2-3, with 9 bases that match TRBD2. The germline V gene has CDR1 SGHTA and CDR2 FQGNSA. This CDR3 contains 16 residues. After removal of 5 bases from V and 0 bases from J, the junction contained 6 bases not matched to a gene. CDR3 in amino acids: CASSPKTSGSTDTQYF. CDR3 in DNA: TGTGCCAGCAGCCCAAAGACTAGCGGTAGCACAGATACGCAGTATTTT. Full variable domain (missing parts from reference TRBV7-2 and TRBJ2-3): GAGVSQSPSNKVTEKGKDVELRCDPISGHTALYWYRQSLGQGLEFLIYFQGNSAPDKSGLPSDRFSAERTGGSVSTLTIQRTQQEDSAVYLCASSPKTSGSTDTQYFGPGTRLTVL.

This CDR3 is CASNLYRNNTEAFF. DNA for the CDR3: TGTGCCAGCAACCTGTACAGGAATAACACTGAAGCTTTCTTT. The chain is built from TRBV7-9 and TRBJ1-1; maybe TRBD1 (5 bases). The CDR3 has 14 residues. Germline V lookup: CDR1 SEHNR, CDR2 FQNEAQ (reference sequence). The V end was cut by 7 bases, the J end by 2 bases, with 14 bases between. Drawing the rest from reference TRBV7-9 and TRBJ1-1, the complete variable domain is DTGVSQNPRHKITKRGQNVTFRCDPISEHNRLYWYRQTLGQGPEFLTYFQNEAQLEKSRLLSDRFSAERPKGSFSTLEIQRTEQGDSAMYLCASNLYRNNTEAFFGQGTRLTVV.

The CDR3 DNA sequence: TGTGCCAGCAGTTACTCAGGAGGGGCGACCTACGAGCAGTACTTC. The encoded protein is CASSYSGGATYEQYF. The V call is TRBV6-5, the J call TRBJ2-7; D might be TRBD2 (6 bases). This CDR3 is 15 amino acids long. V was cut by 0 bases and J by 2 bases, with 11 bases left in between. Germline values: CDR1 MNHEY, CDR2 SVGAGI.

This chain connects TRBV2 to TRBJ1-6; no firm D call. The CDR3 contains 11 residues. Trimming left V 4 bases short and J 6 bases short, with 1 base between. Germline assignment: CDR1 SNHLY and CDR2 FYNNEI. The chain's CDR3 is CASSANSPLHF. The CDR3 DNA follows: TGTGCCAGCAGTGCTAATTCACCCCTCCACTTT.

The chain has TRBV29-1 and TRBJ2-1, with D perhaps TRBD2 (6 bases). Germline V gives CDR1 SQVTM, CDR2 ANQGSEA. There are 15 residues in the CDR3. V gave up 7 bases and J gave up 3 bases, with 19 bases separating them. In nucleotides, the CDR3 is TGCAGCGCTTTGGGACCGACCGGGGGCTACAATGAGCAGTTCTTC. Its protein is CSALGPTGGYNEQFF.

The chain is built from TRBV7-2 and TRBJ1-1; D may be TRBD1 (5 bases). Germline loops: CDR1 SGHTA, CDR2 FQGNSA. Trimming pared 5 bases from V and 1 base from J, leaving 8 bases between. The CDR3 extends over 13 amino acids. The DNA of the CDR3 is TGTGCCAGCAGCACGGACACGAACACTGAAGCTTTCTTT. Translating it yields CASSTDTNTEAFF.

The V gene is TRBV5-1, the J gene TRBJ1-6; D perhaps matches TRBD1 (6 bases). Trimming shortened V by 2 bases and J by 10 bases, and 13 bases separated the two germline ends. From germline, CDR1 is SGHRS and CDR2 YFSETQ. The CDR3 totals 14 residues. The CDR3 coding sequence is TGCGCCAGCAGCTTACTCAGGGGAAACTCACCCCTCCACTTT. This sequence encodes CASSLLRGNSPLHF.

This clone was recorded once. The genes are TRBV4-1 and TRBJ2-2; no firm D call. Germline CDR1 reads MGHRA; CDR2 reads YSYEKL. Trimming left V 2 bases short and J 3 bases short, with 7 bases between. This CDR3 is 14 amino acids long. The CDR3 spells CASSQFRYTGELFF. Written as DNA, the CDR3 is TGCGCCAGCAGCCAATTCAGATACACCGGGGAGCTGTTTTTT.

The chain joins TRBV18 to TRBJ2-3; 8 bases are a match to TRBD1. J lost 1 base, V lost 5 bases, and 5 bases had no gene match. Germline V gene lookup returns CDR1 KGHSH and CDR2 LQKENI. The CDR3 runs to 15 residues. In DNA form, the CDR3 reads TGTGCCAGCTCAGAACCGGGACAGGGCACAGATACGCAGTATTTT. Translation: CASSEPGQGTDTQYF.

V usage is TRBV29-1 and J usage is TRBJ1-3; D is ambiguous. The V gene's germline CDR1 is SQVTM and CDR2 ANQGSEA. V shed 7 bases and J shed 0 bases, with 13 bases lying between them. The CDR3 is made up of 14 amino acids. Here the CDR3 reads CSAWTGPSGNTIYF. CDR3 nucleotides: TGCAGCGCCTGGACGGGTCCCTCTGGAAACACCATATATTTT.

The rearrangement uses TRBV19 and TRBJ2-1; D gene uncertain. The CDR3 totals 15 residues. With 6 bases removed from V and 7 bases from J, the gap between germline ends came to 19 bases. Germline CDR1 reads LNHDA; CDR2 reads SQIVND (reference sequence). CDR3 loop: CASSPNLGYSNEQFF. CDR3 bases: TGTGCCAGTAGCCCCAACCTTGGGTATTCTAATGAGCAGTTCTTC. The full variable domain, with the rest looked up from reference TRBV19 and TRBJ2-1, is DGGITQSPKYLFRKEGQNVTLSCEQNLNHDAMYWYRQDPGQGLRLIYYSQIVNDFQKGDIAEGYSVSREKKESFPLTVTSAQKNPTAFYLCASSPNLGYSNEQFFGPGTRLTVL.

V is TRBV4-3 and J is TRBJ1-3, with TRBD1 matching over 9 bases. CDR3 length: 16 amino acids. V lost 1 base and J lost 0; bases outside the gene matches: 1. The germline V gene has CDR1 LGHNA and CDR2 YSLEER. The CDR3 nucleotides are TGCGCCAGCAGCCAAGGGACAGGGGCCTCTGGAAACACCATATATTTT. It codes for CASSQGTGASGNTIYF.

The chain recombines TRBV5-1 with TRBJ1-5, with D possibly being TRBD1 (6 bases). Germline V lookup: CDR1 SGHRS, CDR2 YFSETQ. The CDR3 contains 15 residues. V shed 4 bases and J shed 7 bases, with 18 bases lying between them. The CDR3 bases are TGCGCCAGCAGCCCGGATACGGGGGGCGTGCAGCCCCAGCATTTT. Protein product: CASSPDTGGVQPQHF. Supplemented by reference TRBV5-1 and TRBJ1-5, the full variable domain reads KAGVTQTPRYLIKTRGQQVTLSCSPISGHRSVSWYQQTPGQGLQFLFEYFSETQRNKGNFPGRFSGRQFSNSRSEMNVSTLELGDSALYLCASSPDTGGVQPQHFGDGTRLSIL.

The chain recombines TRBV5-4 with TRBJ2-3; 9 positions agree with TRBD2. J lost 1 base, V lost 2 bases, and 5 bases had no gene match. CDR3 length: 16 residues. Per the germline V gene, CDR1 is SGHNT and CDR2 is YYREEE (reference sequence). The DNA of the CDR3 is TGTGCCAGCAGCTTCTACATAGCGGGGGGCACAGATACGCAGTATTTT. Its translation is CASSFYIAGGTDTQYF.

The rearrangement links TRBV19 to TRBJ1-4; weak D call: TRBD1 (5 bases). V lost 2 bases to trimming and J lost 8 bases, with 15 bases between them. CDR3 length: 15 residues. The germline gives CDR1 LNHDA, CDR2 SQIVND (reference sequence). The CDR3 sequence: CASSIPQAGKEKLFF. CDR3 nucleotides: TGTGCCAGTAGTATACCGCAGGCAGGGAAGGAAAAACTGTTTTTT.

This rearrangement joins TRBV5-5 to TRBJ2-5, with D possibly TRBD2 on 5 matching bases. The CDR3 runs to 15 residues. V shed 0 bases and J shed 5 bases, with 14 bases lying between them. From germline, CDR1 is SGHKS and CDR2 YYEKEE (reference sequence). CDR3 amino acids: CASSLDGVSKETQYF. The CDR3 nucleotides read TGTGCCAGCAGCTTGGACGGGGTTAGTAAGGAGACCCAGTACTTC.

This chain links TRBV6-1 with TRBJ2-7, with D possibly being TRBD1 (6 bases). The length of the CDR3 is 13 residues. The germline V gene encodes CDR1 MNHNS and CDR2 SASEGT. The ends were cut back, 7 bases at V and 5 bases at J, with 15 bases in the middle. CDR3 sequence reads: CASTPDRYHEQYF. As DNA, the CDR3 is TGTGCCAGCACCCCTGACAGGTACCACGAGCAGTACTTC.

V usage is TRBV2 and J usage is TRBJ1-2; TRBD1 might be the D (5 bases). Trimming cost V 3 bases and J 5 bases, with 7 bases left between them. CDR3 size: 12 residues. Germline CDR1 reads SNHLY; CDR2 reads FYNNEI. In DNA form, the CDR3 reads TGTGCCAGCAGTGAGGGGGGGTATGGCTACACCTTC. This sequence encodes CASSEGGYGYTF.

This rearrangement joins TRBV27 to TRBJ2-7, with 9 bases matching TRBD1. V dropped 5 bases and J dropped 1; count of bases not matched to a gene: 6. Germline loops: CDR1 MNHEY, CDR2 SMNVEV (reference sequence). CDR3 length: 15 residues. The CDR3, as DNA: TGTGCCAGCAGTGCCCCGGGGACAGGGTCCTACGAGCAGTACTTC. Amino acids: CASSAPGTGSYEQYF.

The CDR3, as DNA: TGTGCCAGTAGTATAACTCGGGCTAATGAAAAACTGTTTTTT. Translation gives CASSITRANEKLFF. The genes are TRBV19 and TRBJ1-4; D is undetermined. The CDR3 totals 14 residues. V dropped 2 bases and J dropped 3 bases, with 7 bases sitting between them. Per the germline V gene, CDR1 is LNHDA and CDR2 is SQIVND (reference sequence).

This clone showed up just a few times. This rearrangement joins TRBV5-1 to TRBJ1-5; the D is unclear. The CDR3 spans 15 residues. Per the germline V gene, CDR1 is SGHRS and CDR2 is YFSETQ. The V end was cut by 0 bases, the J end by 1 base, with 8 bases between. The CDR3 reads CASSLGQESNQPQHF. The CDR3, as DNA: TGCGCCAGCAGCTTGGGGCAGGAAAGCAATCAGCCCCAGCATTTT.